A single sample gave rise to the 11 T cell receptor beta chains below, sequenced in a study of OX40 agonist ivuxolimab in advanced cancers. The data were produced by immunoSEQ multiplex PCR, yet TCRdb's version contains in-frame clones alone and is incomplete. The sample consists of tens of thousands of clones, approximately 87% of them appearing once. The starting material was CD4+ or CD8+ T cells sorted from blood, obtained in a trial of the OX40 agonist ivuxolimab. The receptors were gathered from an adult with an advanced solid tumor such as melanoma, head and neck, liver or kidney cancer.

This chain connects TRBV6-5 to TRBJ1-2; D is undetermined. Deletions cut 7 bases from V and 3 bases from J, with 9 bases between. Germline loops: CDR1 MNHEY, CDR2 SVGAGI. The CDR3 is 12 residues long. The CDR3 is CASTDGDYGYTF. The DNA for the CDR3 is TGTGCCAGCACCGATGGGGACTATGGCTACACCTTC.

The rearrangement joins TRBV28 to TRBJ2-2, with D perhaps assigned TRBD1 or TRBD2 (6 bases each). This CDR3 has 17 amino acids. V was clipped by 5 bases and J by 3 bases, with 19 bases between them. Germline values: CDR1 MDHEN, CDR2 SYDVKM. The CDR3 sequence is CASSTYPRGRDTGELFF. The DNA for the CDR3 is TGTGCCAGCAGTACCTACCCACGGGGGCGTGACACCGGGGAGCTGTTTTTT.

This clone was observed once. This chain connects TRBV5-1 to TRBJ1-2; 10 bases are a match to TRBD1. The CDR3 loop spans 14 amino acids. Germline V gives CDR1 SGHRS, CDR2 YFSETQ. Trimming at V came to 4 bases and at J to 4 bases, leaving 4 bases not matched to a gene. The CDR3 coding sequence is TGCGCCAGCAGCCCCGGGACAGGGGTCTATGGCTACACCTTC. Its translation: CASSPGTGVYGYTF.

This clone is a singleton in its sample. The CDR3 loop is CASSSAGGAWANVLTF. The CDR3 DNA reads TGTGCCAGCAGTTCCGCCGGGGGCGCGTGGGCCAACGTCCTGACTTTC. This rearrangement joins TRBV28 to TRBJ2-6; possibly TRBD1 or TRBD2 for D (6 bases each). This CDR3 comprises 16 residues. V lost 4 bases and J lost 5, with 15 bases in between. The germline V gene encodes CDR1 MDHEN and CDR2 SYDVKM.

V and J are TRBV10-1 and TRBJ1-1; no definite D call. The V end was cut by 3 bases, the J end by 0 bases, with 11 bases between. Per germline, CDR1 WNHNN and CDR2 SYGVQD (reference sequence). The CDR3 consists of 15 residues. CDR3 protein: CASSDRAGMNTEAFF. The DNA of the CDR3 is TGCGCCAGCAGTGATCGAGCAGGCATGAACACTGAAGCTTTCTTT.

The rearrangement joins TRBV9 to TRBJ2-7; TRBD2 matches 9 bases. CDR3 length equals 16 residues. Germline assignment: CDR1 SGDLS and CDR2 YYNGEE. The V segment lost 0 bases and the J segment 5 bases; nucleotides outside the gene matches: 9. The CDR3 loop is CASSVGGRAPIHEQYF. The CDR3, as DNA: TGTGCCAGCAGCGTAGGCGGGAGGGCCCCAATTCACGAGCAGTACTTC.

This rearrangement joins TRBV6-6 to TRBJ2-2; possible D gene TRBD1, 6 bases. CDR1 MNHNY and CDR2 SVGAGI come from the germline V gene (reference sequence). Trimming pared 5 bases from V and 8 bases from J, leaving 15 bases between. The CDR3 is 14 amino acids. Written as DNA, the CDR3 is TGTGCCAGCAGTCTTGACAGGTCGCGGGGGGAGCTGTTTTTT. Protein sequence: CASSLDRSRGELFF.

The rearrangement joins TRBV2 to TRBJ2-7; unclear D gene. The CDR3 runs 10 residues. Germline V lookup: CDR1 SNHLY, CDR2 FYNNEI. CDR3 nucleotide sequence: TGTTGTTCGGGCGCGTACGAGCAGTACTTC. This encodes CCSGAYEQYF.

The chain links TRBV18 to TRBJ1-1; possibly TRBD1 for D (5 bases). This CDR3 comprises 15 residues. Trimming stripped 3 bases from V and 2 bases from J, with 13 bases between. Germline values: CDR1 KGHSH, CDR2 LQKENI. CDR3: CASSPTREHNTEAFF. DNA for the CDR3: TGTGCCAGCTCACCTACCAGGGAACATAACACTGAAGCTTTCTTT.

The chain is built from TRBV19 and TRBJ1-1, with no clear D. This CDR3 has 13 residues. Trimming removed 4 bases from V and 7 bases from J, with 13 bases in between. CDR1 LNHDA and CDR2 SQIVND come from the germline V gene (reference sequence). CDR3 protein: CASSTRNGGEAFF. The CDR3 DNA reads as TGTGCCAGTAGTACCCGGAACGGAGGTGAAGCTTTCTTT.

V usage is TRBV18 and J usage is TRBJ1-2; TRBD1 matches 10 bases. Germline V gives CDR1 KGHSH, CDR2 LQKENI. The CDR3 contains 13 residues. V was clipped by 10 bases and J by 7 bases; unmatched bases: 9. The DNA for the CDR3 is TGTGCCACCAGCCGGGACAGGGGTACTGGCTACACCTTC. Translated: CATSRDRGTGYTF.